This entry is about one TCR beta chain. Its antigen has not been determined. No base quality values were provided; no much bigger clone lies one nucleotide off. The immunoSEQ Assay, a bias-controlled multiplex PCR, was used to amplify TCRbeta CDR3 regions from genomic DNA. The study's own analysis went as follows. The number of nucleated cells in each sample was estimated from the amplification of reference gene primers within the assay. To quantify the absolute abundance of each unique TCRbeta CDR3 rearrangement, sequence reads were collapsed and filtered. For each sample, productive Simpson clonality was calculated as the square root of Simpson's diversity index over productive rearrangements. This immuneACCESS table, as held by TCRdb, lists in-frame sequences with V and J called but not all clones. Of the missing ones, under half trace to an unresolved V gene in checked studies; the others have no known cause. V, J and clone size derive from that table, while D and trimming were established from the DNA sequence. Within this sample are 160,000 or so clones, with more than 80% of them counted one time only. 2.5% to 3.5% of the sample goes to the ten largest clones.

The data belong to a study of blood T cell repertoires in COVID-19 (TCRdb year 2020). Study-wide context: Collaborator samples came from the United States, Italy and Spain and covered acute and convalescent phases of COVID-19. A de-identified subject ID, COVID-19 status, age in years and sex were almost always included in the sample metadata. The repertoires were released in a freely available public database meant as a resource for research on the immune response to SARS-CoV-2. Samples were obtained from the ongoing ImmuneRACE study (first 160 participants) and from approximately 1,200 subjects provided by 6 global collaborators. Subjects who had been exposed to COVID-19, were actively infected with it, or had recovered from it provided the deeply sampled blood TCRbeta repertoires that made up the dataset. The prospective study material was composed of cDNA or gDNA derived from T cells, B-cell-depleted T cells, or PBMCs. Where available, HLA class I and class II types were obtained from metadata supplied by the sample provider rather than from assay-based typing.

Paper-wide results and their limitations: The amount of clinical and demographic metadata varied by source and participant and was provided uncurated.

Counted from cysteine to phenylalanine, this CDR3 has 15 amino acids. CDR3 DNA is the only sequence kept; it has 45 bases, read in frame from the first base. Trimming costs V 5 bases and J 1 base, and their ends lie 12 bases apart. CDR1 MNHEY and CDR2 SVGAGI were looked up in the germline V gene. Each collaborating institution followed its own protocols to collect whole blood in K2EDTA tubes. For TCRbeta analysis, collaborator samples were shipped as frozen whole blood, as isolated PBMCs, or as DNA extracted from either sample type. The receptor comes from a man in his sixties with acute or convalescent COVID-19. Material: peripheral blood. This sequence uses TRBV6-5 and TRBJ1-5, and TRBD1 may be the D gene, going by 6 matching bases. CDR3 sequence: CASSTSDRSNQPQHF. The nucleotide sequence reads TGTGCCAGCAGTACCTCTGACAGGAGCAATCAGCCCCAGCATTTT.